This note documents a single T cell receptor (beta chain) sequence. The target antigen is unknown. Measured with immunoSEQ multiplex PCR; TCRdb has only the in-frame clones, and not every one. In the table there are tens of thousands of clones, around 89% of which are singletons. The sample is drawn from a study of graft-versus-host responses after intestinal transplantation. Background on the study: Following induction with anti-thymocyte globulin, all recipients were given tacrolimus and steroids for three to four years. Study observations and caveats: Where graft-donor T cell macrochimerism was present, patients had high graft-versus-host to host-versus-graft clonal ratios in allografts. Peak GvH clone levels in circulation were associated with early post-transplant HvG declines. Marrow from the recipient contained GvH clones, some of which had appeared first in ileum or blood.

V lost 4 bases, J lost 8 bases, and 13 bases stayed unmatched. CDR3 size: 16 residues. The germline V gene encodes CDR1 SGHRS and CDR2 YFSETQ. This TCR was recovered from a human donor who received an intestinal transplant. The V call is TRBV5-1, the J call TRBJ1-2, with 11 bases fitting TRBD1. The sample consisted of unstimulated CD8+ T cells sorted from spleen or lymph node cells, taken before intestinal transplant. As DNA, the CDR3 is TGCGCCAGCAGCCGCCAAGGGACAGGGGGGATAGAGGGCTACACCTTC. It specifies CASSRQGTGGIEGYTF.